This TCR beta chain stems from a study of chemoradiotherapy in HPV16-positive cancers. Findings of the study overall: Candidate HPV-specific clones and E7-related TCR motifs grew in tumor during treatment.

The CDR3 runs 13 residues. Germline V gene sequence: CDR1 SGHTA, CDR2 FQGNSA. The germline V and J ends were trimmed by 4 bases and 9 bases, with 10 bases remaining between them. About this clone: The antigen is undetermined.

The repertoire was sequenced with immunoSEQ multiplex PCR; TCRdb's copy has only in-frame clones and lacks some. The table records several thousand clones, about three quarters of them present only once. V gene TRBV7-2 combines with J gene TRBJ1-6, with D unclear. This TCR came from a human donor with HPV-associated anogenital cancer. The sample was acquired from a patient who underwent chemoradiotherapy. As DNA, the CDR3 is TGTGCCAGCAGCTCCCGACGAGTTTCACCCCTCCACTTT. Translated: CASSSRRVSPLHF. Using reference TRBV7-2 and TRBJ1-6 for the parts outside the CDR3, the full variable domain is GAGVSQSPSNKVTEKGKDVELRCDPISGHTALYWYRQSLGQGLEFLIYFQGNSAPDKSGLPSDRFSAERTGGSVSTLTIQRTQQEDSAVYLCASSSRRVSPLHFGNGTRLTVT.